This TCR beta chain came from a study of T-cell reconstitution after alpha-beta-depleted transplantation in children. Germline loops: CDR1 SEHNR, CDR2 FQNEAQ (reference sequence). The CDR3 length is 14 residues. V shed 3 bases and J shed 4 bases, with 9 bases lying between them. A library of TCRbeta sequences, prepared with unique molecular identifiers, was generated. One entry per CDR3 protein results from TCRdb running MiXCR on the PCR reads. The sample includes 95,000 to 120,000 distinct CDR3 sequences, almost 6.5% of them seen just once. This clonotype was seen many times. This receptor was obtained from a male patient aged 2 to 10 who had a stem cell transplant for acute lymphoblastic leukemia, so the T cells may come from the graft donor. The chain links TRBV7-9 to TRBJ2-2; D is ambiguous. The sequencing used PBMCs, mostly from graft donor cells, collected 360 days after TCRalphabeta/CD19-depleted stem cell transplant. CDR3 DNA: TGTGCCAGCAGCTTGCTGCCCTCCACCGGGGAGCTGTTTTTT. Its protein is CASSLLPSTGELFF.